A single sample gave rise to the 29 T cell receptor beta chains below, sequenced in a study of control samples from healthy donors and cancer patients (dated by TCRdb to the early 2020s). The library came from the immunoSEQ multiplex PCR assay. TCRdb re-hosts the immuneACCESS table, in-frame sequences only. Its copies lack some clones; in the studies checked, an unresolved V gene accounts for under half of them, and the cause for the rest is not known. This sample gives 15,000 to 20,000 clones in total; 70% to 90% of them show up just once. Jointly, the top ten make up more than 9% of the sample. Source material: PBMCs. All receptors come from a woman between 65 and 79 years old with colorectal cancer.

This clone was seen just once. CDR3 region: CASRMDRGLQETQYF. In DNA form, the CDR3 reads TGTGCCAGCAGAATGGACAGGGGGCTTCAAGAGACCCAGTACTTC. The genes are TRBV2 and TRBJ2-5, with 11 bases aligning to TRBD1. Germline loops: CDR1 SNHLY, CDR2 FYNNEI. The CDR3 runs 15 residues. The ends lost 6 bases at V and 2 bases at J; junction bases unmatched: 5.

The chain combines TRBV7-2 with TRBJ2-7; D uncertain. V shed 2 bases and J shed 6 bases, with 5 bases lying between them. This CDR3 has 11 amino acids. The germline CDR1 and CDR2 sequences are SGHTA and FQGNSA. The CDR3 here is CASSLTVEQYF. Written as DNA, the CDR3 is TGTGCCAGCAGCTTAACAGTCGAGCAGTACTTC.

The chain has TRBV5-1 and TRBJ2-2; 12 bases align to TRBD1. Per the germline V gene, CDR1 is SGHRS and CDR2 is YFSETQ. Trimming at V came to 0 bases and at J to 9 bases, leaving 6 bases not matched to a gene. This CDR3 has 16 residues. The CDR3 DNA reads TGCGCCAGCAGCTTGGCCGGGACAGGGGGCTACCGGGAGCTGTTTTTT. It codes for CASSLAGTGGYRELFF.

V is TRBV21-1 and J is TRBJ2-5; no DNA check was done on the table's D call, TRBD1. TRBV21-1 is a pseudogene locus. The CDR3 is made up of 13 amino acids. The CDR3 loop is CASNPDKQETQYF. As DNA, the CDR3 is TGTGCCAGCAACCCGGACAAACAAGAGACCCAGTACTTC.

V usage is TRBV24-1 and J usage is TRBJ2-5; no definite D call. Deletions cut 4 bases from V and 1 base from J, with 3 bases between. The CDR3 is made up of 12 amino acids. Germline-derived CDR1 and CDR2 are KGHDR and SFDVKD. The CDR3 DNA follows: TGTGCCACCAGTGACCTCCAAGAGACCCAGTACTTC. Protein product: CATSDLQETQYF.

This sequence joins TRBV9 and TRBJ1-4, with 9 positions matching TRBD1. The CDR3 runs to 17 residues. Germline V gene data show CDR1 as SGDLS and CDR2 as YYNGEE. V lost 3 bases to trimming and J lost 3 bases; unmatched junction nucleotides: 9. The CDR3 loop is CASSEQGASAANEKLFF. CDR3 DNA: TGTGCCAGCAGCGAACAGGGGGCAAGTGCTGCTAATGAAAAACTGTTTTTT.

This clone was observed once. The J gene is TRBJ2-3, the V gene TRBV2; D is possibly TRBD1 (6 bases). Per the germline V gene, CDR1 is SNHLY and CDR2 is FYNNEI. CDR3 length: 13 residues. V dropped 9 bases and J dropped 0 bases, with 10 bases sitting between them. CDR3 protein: CASWDTSTDTQYF. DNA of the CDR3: TGTGCCAGTTGGGACACCAGCACAGATACGCAGTATTTT.

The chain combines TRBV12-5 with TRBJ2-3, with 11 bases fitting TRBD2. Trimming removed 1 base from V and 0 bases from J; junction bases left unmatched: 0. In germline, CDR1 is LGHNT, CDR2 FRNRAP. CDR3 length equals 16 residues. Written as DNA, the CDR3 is TGTGCTAGTGGTTTGGGGACTAGCGGGAGCACAGATACGCAGTATTTT. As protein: CASGLGTSGSTDTQYF.

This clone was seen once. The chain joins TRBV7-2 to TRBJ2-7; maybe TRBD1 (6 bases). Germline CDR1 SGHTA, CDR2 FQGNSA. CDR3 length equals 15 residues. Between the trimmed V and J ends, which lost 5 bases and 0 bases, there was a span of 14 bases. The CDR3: CASSKPGQLSYEQYF. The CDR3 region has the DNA TGTGCCAGCAGCAAACCGGGACAACTCTCCTACGAGCAGTACTTC.

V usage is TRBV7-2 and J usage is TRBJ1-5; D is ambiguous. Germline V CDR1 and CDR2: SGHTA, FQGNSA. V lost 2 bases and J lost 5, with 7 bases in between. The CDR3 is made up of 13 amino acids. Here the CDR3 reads CASSLLADQPQHF. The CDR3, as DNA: TGTGCCAGCAGCTTATTGGCAGATCAGCCCCAGCATTTT.

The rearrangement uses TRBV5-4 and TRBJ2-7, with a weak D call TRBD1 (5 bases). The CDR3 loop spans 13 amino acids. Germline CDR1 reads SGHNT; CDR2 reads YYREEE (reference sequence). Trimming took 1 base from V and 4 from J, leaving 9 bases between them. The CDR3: CASSLTDSYEQYF. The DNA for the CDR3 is TGTGCCAGCAGCTTGACCGACAGTTACGAGCAGTACTTC.

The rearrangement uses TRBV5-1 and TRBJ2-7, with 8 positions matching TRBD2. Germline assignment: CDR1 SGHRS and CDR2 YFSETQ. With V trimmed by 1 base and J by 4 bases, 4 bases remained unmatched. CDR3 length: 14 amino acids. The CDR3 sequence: CASSLSLAGYEQYF. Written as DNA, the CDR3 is TGCGCCAGCAGCTTGAGTCTAGCGGGTTACGAGCAGTACTTC.

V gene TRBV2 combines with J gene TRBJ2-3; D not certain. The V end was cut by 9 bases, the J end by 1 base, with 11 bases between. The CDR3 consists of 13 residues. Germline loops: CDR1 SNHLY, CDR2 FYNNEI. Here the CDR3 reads CARTRGGTDTQYF. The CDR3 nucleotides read TGTGCCAGGACCAGAGGTGGCACAGATACGCAGTATTTT.

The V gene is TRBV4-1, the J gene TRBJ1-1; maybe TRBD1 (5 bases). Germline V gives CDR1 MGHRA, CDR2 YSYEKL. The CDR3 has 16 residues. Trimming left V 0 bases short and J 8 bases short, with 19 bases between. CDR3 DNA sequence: TGCGCCAGCAGCCAAGATATTGGCAGCCTGAACAGGGAAGCTTTCTTT. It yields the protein CASSQDIGSLNREAFF.

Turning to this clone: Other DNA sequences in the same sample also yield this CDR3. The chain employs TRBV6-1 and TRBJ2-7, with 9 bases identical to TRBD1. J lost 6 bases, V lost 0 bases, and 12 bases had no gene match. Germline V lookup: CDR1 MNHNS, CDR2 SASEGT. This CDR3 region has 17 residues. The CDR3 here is CASSEAGFRTGATEQYF. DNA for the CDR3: TGTGCCAGCAGTGAAGCAGGTTTCCGGACAGGGGCCACCGAGCAGTACTTC.

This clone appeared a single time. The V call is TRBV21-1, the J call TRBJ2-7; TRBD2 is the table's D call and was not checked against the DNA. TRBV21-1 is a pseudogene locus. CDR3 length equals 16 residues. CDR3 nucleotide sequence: TGTGCCAGCAGCAAAGTCTCGCGGGGGTTCTCCTACGAGCAGTACTTC. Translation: CASSKVSRGFSYEQYF.

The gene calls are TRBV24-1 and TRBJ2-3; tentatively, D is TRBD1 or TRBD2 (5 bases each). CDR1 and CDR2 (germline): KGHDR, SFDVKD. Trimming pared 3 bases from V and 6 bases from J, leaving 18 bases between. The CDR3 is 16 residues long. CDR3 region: CATSDPGDPDMDTQYF. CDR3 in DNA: TGTGCCACCAGTGATCCCGGGGACCCTGACATGGATACGCAGTATTTT.

Here the CDR3 reads CASTGTSGAEQFF. The CDR3 DNA reads TGTGCCAGCACCGGGACTAGCGGGGCTGAGCAGTTCTTC. J is TRBJ2-1 and V is TRBV3-1 (or the pseudogene TRBV3-2), with 13 bases matching TRBD2. V lost 7 bases, J lost 9 bases, and 3 bases stayed unmatched. The germline gives CDR1 LGHDT, CDR2 YNNKEL (reference sequence). The CDR3 is 13 residues long.

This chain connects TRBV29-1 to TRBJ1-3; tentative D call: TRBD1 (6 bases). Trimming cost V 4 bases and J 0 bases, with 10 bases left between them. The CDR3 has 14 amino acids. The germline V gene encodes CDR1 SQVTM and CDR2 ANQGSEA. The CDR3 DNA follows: TGCAGCGTTGCCTGGGGGGCCTCTGGAAACACCATATATTTT. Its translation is CSVAWGASGNTIYF.

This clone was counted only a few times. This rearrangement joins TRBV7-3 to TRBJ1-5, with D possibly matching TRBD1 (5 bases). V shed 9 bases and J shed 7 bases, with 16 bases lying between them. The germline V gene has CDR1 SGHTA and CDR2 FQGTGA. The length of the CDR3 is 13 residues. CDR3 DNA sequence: TGTGCCAGGAGTGACGGGGGGAGGCAGCCCCAGCATTTT. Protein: CARSDGGRQPQHF.

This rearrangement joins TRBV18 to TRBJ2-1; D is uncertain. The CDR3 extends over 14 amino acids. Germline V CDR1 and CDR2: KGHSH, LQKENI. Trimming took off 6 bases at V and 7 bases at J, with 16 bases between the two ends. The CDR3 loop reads CASSVLLLRNEQFF. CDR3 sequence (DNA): TGTGCCAGCTCCGTTCTCTTACTAAGGAATGAGCAGTTCTTC.

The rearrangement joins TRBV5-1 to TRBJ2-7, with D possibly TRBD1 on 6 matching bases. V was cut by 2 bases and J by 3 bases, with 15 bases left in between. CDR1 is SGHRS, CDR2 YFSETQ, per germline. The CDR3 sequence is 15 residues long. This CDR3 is CASSLAQGPFYEQYF. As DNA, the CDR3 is TGCGCCAGCAGCTTAGCCCAGGGGCCTTTCTACGAGCAGTACTTC.

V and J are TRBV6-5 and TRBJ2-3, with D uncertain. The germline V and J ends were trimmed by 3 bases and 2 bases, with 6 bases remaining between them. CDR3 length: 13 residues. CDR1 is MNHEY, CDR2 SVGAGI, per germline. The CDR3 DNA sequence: TGTGCCAGCAGTTATCGACTCACAGATACGCAGTATTTT. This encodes CASSYRLTDTQYF.

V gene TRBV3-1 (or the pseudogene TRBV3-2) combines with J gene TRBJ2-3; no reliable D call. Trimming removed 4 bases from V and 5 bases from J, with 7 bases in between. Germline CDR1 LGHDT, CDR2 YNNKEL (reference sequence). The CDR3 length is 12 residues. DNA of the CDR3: TGTGCCAGCAGCCCAGGCTTAGATACGCAGTATTTT. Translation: CASSPGLDTQYF.

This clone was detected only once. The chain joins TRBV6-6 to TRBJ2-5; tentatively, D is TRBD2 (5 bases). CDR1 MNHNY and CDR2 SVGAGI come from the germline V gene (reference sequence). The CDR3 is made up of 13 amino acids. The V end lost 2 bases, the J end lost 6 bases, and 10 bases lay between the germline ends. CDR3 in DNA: TGTGCCAGCAGTTACGAGGGTTGGAAGACCCAGTACTTC. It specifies CASSYEGWKTQYF.

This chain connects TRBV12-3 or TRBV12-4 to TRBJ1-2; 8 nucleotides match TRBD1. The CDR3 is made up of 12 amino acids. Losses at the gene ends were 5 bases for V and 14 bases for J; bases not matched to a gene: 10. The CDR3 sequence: CASSDDRTGRTF. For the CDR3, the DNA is TGTGCCAGCAGTGATGACCGGACAGGGCGGACCTTC.

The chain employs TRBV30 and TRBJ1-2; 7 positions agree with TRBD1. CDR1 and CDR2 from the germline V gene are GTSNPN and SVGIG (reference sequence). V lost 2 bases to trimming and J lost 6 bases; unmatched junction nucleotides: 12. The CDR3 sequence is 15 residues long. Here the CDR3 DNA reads TGTGCCTGGAGTAGGGACAGACGGGGACTGGATGGCTACACCTTC. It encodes CAWSRDRRGLDGYTF.

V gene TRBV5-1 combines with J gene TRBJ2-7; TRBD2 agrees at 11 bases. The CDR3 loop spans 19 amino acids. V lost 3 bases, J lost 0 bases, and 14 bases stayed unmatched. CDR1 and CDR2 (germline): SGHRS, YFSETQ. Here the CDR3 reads CASSSKHGTSGPSSYEQYF. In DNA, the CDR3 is TGCGCCAGCAGCTCGAAACACGGGACTAGCGGACCTAGCTCCTACGAGCAGTACTTC.

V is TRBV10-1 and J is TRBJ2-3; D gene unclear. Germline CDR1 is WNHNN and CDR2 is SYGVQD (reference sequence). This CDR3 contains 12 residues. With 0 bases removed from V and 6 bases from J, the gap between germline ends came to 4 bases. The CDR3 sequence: CASSESLDTQYF. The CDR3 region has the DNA TGCGCCAGCAGTGAGTCCCTGGATACGCAGTATTTT.